Below, 22 T cell receptor beta chains from the same sample are listed, as sequenced in a study of early T cells in non-severe SARS-CoV-2 infection. TCRdb reprocessed the 5' RACE reads via MiXCR and lists one record per CDR3 protein. The sample has tens of thousands of distinct CDR3 sequences, roughly 7.3% seen once. Sequencing was performed on whole blood. Receptor source: an adult who was a healthcare worker with PCR-confirmed SARS-CoV-2 infection or an uninfected control (not recorded which).

This clonotype was observed many times. The J gene is TRBJ1-1, the V gene TRBV7-9, with D unclear. Germline V CDR1 and CDR2: SEHNR, FQNEAQ (reference sequence). Trimming removed 5 bases from V and 3 bases from J, with 10 bases in between. This CDR3 has 13 residues. In DNA, the CDR3 is TGTGCCAGCAGCGTAGACCAGGACACTGAAGCTTTCTTT. Its protein is CASSVDQDTEAFF.

J is TRBJ1-2 and V is TRBV4-1; 9 bases fit TRBD1. V shed 0 bases, J shed 4 bases, and the junction held 15 bases outside the gene matches. The CDR3 consists of 19 residues. In germline, CDR1 is MGHRA, CDR2 YSYEKL. CDR3 sequence: CASSQETGTGILPFYGYTF. The CDR3 DNA reads as TGCGCCAGCAGCCAAGAGACCGGGACAGGGATCTTACCCTTCTATGGCTACACCTTC.

The chain combines TRBV4-2 with TRBJ2-2, with 8 bases lining up with TRBD1. The CDR3 is 16 amino acids. Germline CDR1 and CDR2: LGHNA and YNFKEQ. V gave up 3 bases and J gave up 5 bases; unmatched junction bases: 8. The CDR3 protein is CASSHEDRDETGELFF. The CDR3 nucleotides read TGTGCCAGCAGCCACGAGGACAGGGATGAGACCGGGGAGCTGTTTTTT.

The chain couples TRBV20-1 to TRBJ1-3, with a possible D match to TRBD1 (5 bases). V lost 2 bases to trimming and J lost 2 bases, with 10 bases between them. This CDR3 spans 14 amino acids. The V gene's germline CDR1 is DFQATT and CDR2 SNEGSKA (reference sequence). The CDR3 region has the DNA TGCAGTGCTAGATTTGGGACGGCTGGAAACACCATATATTTT. It is translated as CSARFGTAGNTIYF.

The chain employs TRBV11-2 and TRBJ1-2; D not certain. CDR3 size: 14 residues. Germline V gene data show CDR1 as SGHAT and CDR2 as FQNNGV. The V end was cut by 2 bases, the J end by 7 bases, with 14 bases between. This CDR3 is CASSLIRRPGGYTF. CDR3 coding DNA: TGTGCCAGCAGCTTAATTCGCAGACCAGGTGGCTACACCTTC.

The J gene is TRBJ2-3, the V gene TRBV4-3, with 12 bases that match TRBD2. The V gene end was trimmed by 4 bases and the J gene end by 0 bases; junction bases not matched to a gene: 2. CDR1 is LGHNA, CDR2 YSLEER, per germline. This CDR3 has 16 amino acids. CDR3 DNA sequence: TGCGCCAGCAGCCGGACTAGCGGGGTCAGCACAGATACGCAGTATTTT. It translates to CASSRTSGVSTDTQYF.

The V call is TRBV11-3, the J call TRBJ1-1; TRBD1 is a possible D gene (5 bases). The germline V and J ends were trimmed by 5 bases and 5 bases, with 12 bases remaining between them. The CDR3 totals 13 residues. Germline CDR1 reads SGHNT; CDR2 reads YENEEA. This CDR3 reads CASSRGTGTEAFF. The CDR3 region has the DNA TGTGCCAGCAGCCGAGGGACGGGGACTGAAGCTTTCTTT.

This clonotype was seen many times. This chain uses TRBV6-1 with TRBJ1-1, with TRBD1 identical over 7 bases. Germline assignment: CDR1 MNHNS and CDR2 SASEGT. J was trimmed by 1 base and V by 6 bases; bases with no gene match: 11. The CDR3 loop spans 16 amino acids. The CDR3 protein is CASSDLRDSSNTEAFF. CDR3 in DNA: TGTGCCAGCAGCGACTTACGGGACAGCTCGAACACTGAAGCTTTCTTT.

Ten or more counts support this clonotype. The chain couples TRBV29-1 to TRBJ1-1, with 7 nucleotides matching TRBD1. The CDR3 spans 13 residues. J was trimmed by 1 base and V by 5 bases; bases with no gene match: 4. Germline loops: CDR1 SQVTM, CDR2 ANQGSEA. The CDR3, as DNA: TGCAGCGTTAGAGGGGGCTGGAACACTGAAGCTTTCTTT. It codes for CSVRGGWNTEAFF.

This clonotype was counted only a few times. The chain joins TRBV6-5 to TRBJ1-2, with TRBD1 as a possible D gene (5 bases). V was shortened by 5 bases and J by 4 bases, with 17 bases between the two germline ends. Germline V gene data show CDR1 as MNHEY and CDR2 as SVGAGI. The CDR3 is 15 residues long. The DNA of the CDR3 is TGTGCCAGCAGTATAGCACAGGAGACTATCTATGGCTACACCTTC. Its protein is CASSIAQETIYGYTF.

The V gene is TRBV28, the J gene TRBJ2-5; D is unresolved. V shed 8 bases and J shed 1 base, with 8 bases lying between them. The CDR3 has 12 residues. The germline gives CDR1 MDHEN, CDR2 SYDVKM. This chain's CDR3 is CASSSPQETQYF. The CDR3 DNA follows: TGTGCCAGCTCCAGCCCCCAAGAGACCCAGTACTTC.

This clonotype came up once. The chain carries TRBV5-1 and TRBJ2-5, with a weak D call TRBD2 (7 bases). The CDR3 is 15 amino acids. The V gene's germline CDR1 is SGHRS and CDR2 YFSETQ. V was cut by 4 bases and J by 1 base, with 14 bases left in between. The CDR3 DNA reads TGCGCCAGCAGCCCCCGGGGAGGGGGCCAAGAGACCCAGTACTTC. This codes for CASSPRGGGQETQYF.

The rearrangement joins TRBV7-9 to TRBJ1-5, with D perhaps matching TRBD1 (6 bases). The ends were cut back, 3 bases at V and 6 bases at J, with 12 bases in the middle. The V gene's germline CDR1 is SEHNR and CDR2 FQNEAQ (reference sequence). The CDR3 is 14 amino acids. DNA for the CDR3: TGTGCCAGCAGCTTGGGGGGCCCTGCTCAGCCCCAGCATTTT. Its protein is CASSLGGPAQPQHF.

This CDR3 is CAVSGQGNEQYF. The DNA for the CDR3 is TGTGCCGTCTCGGGACAGGGAAACGAGCAGTACTTC. V usage is TRBV12-3 or TRBV12-4 and J usage is TRBJ2-7, with 9 bases aligning to TRBD1. CDR3 size: 12 residues. With V trimmed by 11 bases and J by 5 bases, 7 bases remained unmatched.

The gene calls are TRBV12-3 or TRBV12-4 and TRBJ1-1; TRBD1 might be the D (5 bases). V lost 2 bases and J 1 base, leaving 8 bases between the germline ends. The CDR3 consists of 14 residues. The CDR3 is CASSLKGPNTEAFF. The DNA of the CDR3 is TGTGCCAGCAGTTTAAAGGGGCCGAACACTGAAGCTTTCTTT.

The CDR3 DNA reads as TGTGCCAGCAGTGAAGTTCCGGAGGAAAAAGCTTTCTTT. This gives the protein CASSEVPEEKAFF. V usage is TRBV6-1 and J usage is TRBJ1-1; D remains ambiguous. V was clipped by 1 base and J by 9 bases, with 12 bases between them. CDR1 is MNHNS and CDR2 is SASEGT in the germline V gene. The CDR3 contains 13 residues.

This clonotype was seen more than once but under ten times. The chain carries TRBV9 and TRBJ1-2, with 10 bases fitting TRBD1. CDR1 SGDLS and CDR2 YYNGEE come from the germline V gene. V lost 3 bases and J lost 7; bases outside the gene matches: 6. The CDR3 runs to 14 residues. CDR3 loop: CASSAGQGGGGYTF. The CDR3 DNA follows: TGTGCCAGCAGCGCAGGACAGGGGGGTGGTGGCTACACCTTC.

This clonotype was recorded at least ten times. The CDR3 protein is CASRPPFTGELFF. Here the CDR3 DNA reads TGTGCCAGCAGACCCCCGTTCACCGGGGAGCTGTTTTTT. This chain joins TRBV7-8 and TRBJ2-2, with unresolved D. Trimming stripped 6 bases from V and 4 bases from J, with 9 bases between. Per the germline V gene, CDR1 is SGHVS and CDR2 is FQNEAQ. This CDR3 has 13 amino acids. Looking up the rest from reference TRBV7-8 and TRBJ2-2 gives the full variable domain: GAGVSQSPRYKVAKRGQDVALRCDPISGHVSLFWYQQALGQGPEFLTYFQNEAQLDKSGLPSDRFFAERPEGSVSTLKIQRTQQEDSAVYLCASRPPFTGELFFGEGSRLTVL.

V usage is TRBV7-9 and J usage is TRBJ2-7; unclear D gene. The CDR3 consists of 13 residues. V was cut by 3 bases and J by 7 bases, with 13 bases left in between. Germline V gene sequence: CDR1 SEHNR, CDR2 FQNEAQ (reference sequence). CDR3 bases: TGTGCCAGCAGCTTGCACGCCCCTCGGGAGCAGTACTTC. Encoded protein: CASSLHAPREQYF.

This clonotype was recorded many times. DNA of the CDR3: TGTGCCAGCTCACCACCTTCCGGGACGGACTACGAGCAGTACTTC. Translated: CASSPPSGTDYEQYF. J is TRBJ2-7 and V is TRBV18; D is tentatively TRBD1 or TRBD2 (5 bases each). From germline, CDR1 is KGHSH and CDR2 LQKENI. The V end lost 0 bases, the J end lost 3 bases, and 12 bases lay between the germline ends. The CDR3 has 15 amino acids.

This clonotype was picked up a small number of times. This chain joins TRBV28 and TRBJ1-2, with D hard to call. Germline V gene sequence: CDR1 MDHEN, CDR2 SYDVKM. The CDR3 loop spans 14 amino acids. With 3 bases removed from V and 2 bases from J, the gap between germline ends came to 10 bases. The CDR3 is CASSFNSWNYGYTF. The DNA of the CDR3 is TGTGCCAGCAGTTTCAACAGCTGGAACTATGGCTACACCTTC.

This clonotype was counted many times. This sequence joins TRBV3-1 and TRBJ1-2; the D is unclear. CDR1 is LGHDT, CDR2 YNNKEL, per germline (reference sequence). V was clipped by 1 base and J by 6 bases, with 12 bases between them. This CDR3 region has 14 residues. The CDR3 DNA follows: TGTGCCAGCAGCCAAGTCTGGGATACCGATGGCTACACCTTC. Protein product: CASSQVWDTDGYTF.